This T cell receptor (beta chain) was found in a study of blood T cell repertoires in COVID-19. Trimming left V 5 bases short and J 1 base short, with 12 bases between. CDR3 length equals 15 residues. The V gene's germline CDR1 is MNHEY and CDR2 SMNVEV (reference sequence). The repertoire was sequenced with immunoSEQ multiplex PCR; TCRdb's copy has only in-frame clones and lacks some. The sample has approximately 300,000 clones; 84% are singletons. This chain joins TRBV27 and TRBJ1-5, with D possibly matching TRBD1 (5 bases). The TCR originated in a person aged 65 to 85 with COVID-19, enrolled during active disease. Sequences were obtained from peripheral blood. The CDR3: CASSLRGLSNQPQHF. CDR3 sequence (DNA): TGTGCCAGCAGTCTAAGGGGTCTGAGCAATCAGCCCCAGCATTTT.